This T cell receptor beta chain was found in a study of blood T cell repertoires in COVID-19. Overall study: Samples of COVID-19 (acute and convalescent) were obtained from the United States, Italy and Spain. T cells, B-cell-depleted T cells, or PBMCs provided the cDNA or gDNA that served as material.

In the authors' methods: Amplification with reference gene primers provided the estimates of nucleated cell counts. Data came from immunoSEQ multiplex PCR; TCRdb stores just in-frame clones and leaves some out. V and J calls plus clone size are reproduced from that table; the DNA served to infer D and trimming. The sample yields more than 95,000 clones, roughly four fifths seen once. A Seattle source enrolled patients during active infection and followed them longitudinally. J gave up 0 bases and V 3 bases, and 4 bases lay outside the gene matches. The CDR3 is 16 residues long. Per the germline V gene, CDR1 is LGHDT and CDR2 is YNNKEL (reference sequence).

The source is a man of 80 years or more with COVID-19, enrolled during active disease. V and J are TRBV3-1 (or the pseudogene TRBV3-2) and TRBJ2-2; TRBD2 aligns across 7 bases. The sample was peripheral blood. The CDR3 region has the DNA TGTGCCAGCAGCCAGGGGGGACTAACGAACACCGGGGAGCTGTTTTTT. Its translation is CASSQGGLTNTGELFF.